This T cell receptor (beta chain) was identified in a study of human T cells and chemical hapten exposure. The time point here: pre-sensitization, week 0. Documented treatment: therapeutic diphenylcyclopropenone sensitization with weekly scalp DPC. TCRdb re-analysed the RACE reads in MiXCR, keeping a single row per CDR3 protein. In the table there are 190,000 or so distinct CDR3 sequences, roughly 30% of which are singletons. Trimming pared 4 bases from V and 2 bases from J, leaving 12 bases between. The germline V gene has CDR1 MNHEY and CDR2 SMNVEV (reference sequence). CDR3 length: 14 residues. This TCR was sampled from a woman between 25 and 40 years old with alopecia areata. Some clones in this sample may be carry-over from other donors' samples. The sample was whole blood, taken in connection with sensitization to the hapten diphenylcyclopropenone (DPC). This chain joins TRBV27 and TRBJ2-7; D is perhaps TRBD1 (6 bases). CDR3 coding DNA: TGTGCCAGCAGTTCCCACAGGGAACCCTACGAGCAGTACTTC. This translates into CASSSHREPYEQYF.